This T cell receptor beta chain is drawn from a study of Ad26.COV2.S vaccination and SARS-CoV-2 variants. Study background: Administration of Ad26.COV2.S was intramuscular, either once or twice 56 days apart.

Trimming removed 0 bases at V and 1 base at J, with 12 bases between. This CDR3 region has 16 residues. Germline assignment: CDR1 LGHDT and CDR2 YNNKEL (reference sequence). Described treatment: about 20 received Ad26.COV2.S at low or high dose, single or two shots; 5 received placebo; per-sample allocation not given. Sampling was done on day 63 after the first vaccine or placebo injection. Its platform was an Ad26 vector, and its expressed antigen was Wuhan-strain SARS-CoV-2 spike. Points on this clone: Its specificity is unknown.

Profiled with immunoSEQ multiplex PCR; TCRdb holds only in-frame clones, not every one. This table has roughly 300,000 clones, 88% appearing once. Whole-study results and caveats: Participants given vaccine showed non-spike TCR breadth similar to that of placebo recipients.

The receptor comes from a person aged 18-65 years who received the Ad26.COV2.S COVID-19 vaccine or a placebo. The sequenced sample was peripheral blood, obtained in a trial of Ad26.COV2.S vaccine versus placebo. J is TRBJ1-1 and V is TRBV3-1 (or the pseudogene TRBV3-2); D is undetermined. This CDR3 reads CASSQDRGSWNTEAFF. Here the CDR3 DNA reads TGTGCCAGCAGCCAAGATCGAGGTTCGTGGAACACTGAAGCTTTCTTT.